This record concerns one T cell receptor beta chain sequence. What it recognizes is unknown. This sample is drawn from a study of OX40 agonist ivuxolimab in advanced cancers. Looking at the study overall: An agonistic anti-OX40 (CD134) antibody, ivuxolimab, was used to treat the patients. Study-level points and caveats: CD8+ T cells averaged more expanded clones than CD4+.

TCRdb's copy holds only in-frame clones and misses some; the assay was immunoSEQ multiplex PCR. This repertoire shows 63,000 or so clones, roughly 80% found once; its top ten account for 1.1%. The CDR3 spans 13 residues. The junction had 4 bases not matched to a gene; V was cut back by 1 base and J by 8 bases. Per germline, CDR1 SEHNR and CDR2 FQNEAQ (reference sequence). Patients with autoimmune history or systemic immunosuppression were excluded. This TCR came from an adult with an advanced solid tumor such as melanoma, head and neck, liver or kidney cancer. The chain carries TRBV7-9 and TRBJ1-1; 7 nucleotides match TRBD1. Sequencing used CD4+ or CD8+ T cells sorted from blood, obtained in a trial of the OX40 agonist ivuxolimab. The CDR3 sequence is CASSLVRDSEAFF. CDR3 nucleotides: TGTGCCAGCAGCTTAGTGAGGGACAGCGAAGCTTTCTTT.